Listed here are 14 T cell receptor beta chains from one sample, sequenced in a study of T cell changes during pregnancy in multiple sclerosis. Measured with immunoSEQ multiplex PCR; TCRdb has only the in-frame clones, and not every one. The sample records 80,000 to 100,000 clones, 90% being singletons. The specimen comprised peripheral blood, sampled in the second trimester of pregnancy. All receptors derive from a female donor in good health, enrolled as a control in a pregnancy study.

The chain joins TRBV29-1 to TRBJ2-7; 7 bases align to TRBD1. Germline assignment: CDR1 SQVTM and CDR2 ANQGSEA. V shed 7 bases, J shed 0 bases, and the junction held 9 bases outside the gene matches. This CDR3 spans 14 amino acids. CDR3: CSAGQLRSSYEQYF. CDR3 bases: TGCAGCGCGGGACAGTTAAGGAGCTCCTACGAGCAGTACTTC.

This chain joins TRBV4-1 and TRBJ2-7; 9 bases line up with TRBD2. Trimming removed 3 bases from V and 1 base from J; junction bases left unmatched: 4. Germline loops: CDR1 MGHRA, CDR2 YSYEKL. The CDR3 totals 15 residues. CDR3 in amino acids: CASSQIAGESYEQYF. The DNA of the CDR3 is TGCGCCAGCAGCCAGATAGCGGGGGAGTCCTACGAGCAGTACTTC.

The chain couples TRBV5-6 to TRBJ2-5, with D possibly being TRBD2 (5 bases). Germline CDR1 is SGHDT and CDR2 is YYEEEE. V was cut by 3 bases and J by 0 bases, with 9 bases left in between. CDR3 length equals 14 residues. CDR3 sequence reads: CASSSGLYQETQYF. CDR3 bases: TGTGCCAGCAGCTCCGGACTGTACCAAGAGACCCAGTACTTC.

The V and J genes are TRBV6-5 and TRBJ1-6, with D unclear. This CDR3 has 16 residues. From germline, CDR1 is MNHEY and CDR2 SVGAGI. The germline V and J ends were trimmed by 2 bases and 9 bases, with 17 bases remaining between them. The CDR3 here is CASSYSIQTNRSPLHF. The CDR3 nucleotides are TGTGCCAGCAGTTACAGTATACAGACGAATCGTTCACCCCTCCACTTT.

V gene TRBV19 combines with J gene TRBJ1-2, with 10 bases identical to TRBD1. The CDR3 has 12 residues. CDR1 is LNHDA and CDR2 is SQIVND in the germline V gene (reference sequence). The ends lost 1 base at V and 11 bases at J; junction bases unmatched: 1. The CDR3 sequence is CASSIGDRGYTF. CDR3 nucleotides: TGTGCCAGTAGTATAGGGGACAGGGGATACACCTTC. Using reference TRBV19 and TRBJ1-2 for the parts outside the CDR3, the full variable domain is DGGITQSPKYLFRKEGQNVTLSCEQNLNHDAMYWYRQDPGQGLRLIYYSQIVNDFQKGDIAEGYSVSREKKESFPLTVTSAQKNPTAFYLCASSIGDRGYTFGSGTRLTVV.

V usage is TRBV6-7 and J usage is TRBJ2-1; TRBD2 aligns across 7 bases. TRBV6-7 is an ORF, and what it does is uncertain. CDR3 length: 14 residues. The V gene end was trimmed by 8 bases and the J gene end by 5 bases; junction bases not matched to a gene: 9. The DNA of the CDR3 is TGTGCCAGCCCCTGCGTCGGGACTAACAATGAGCAGTTCTTC. Protein: CASPCVGTNNEQFF.

The rearrangement links TRBV7-9 to TRBJ1-1, with 7 positions matching TRBD1. This CDR3 has 14 residues. The ends lost 1 base at V and 2 bases at J; junction bases unmatched: 1. CDR1 is SEHNR and CDR2 is FQNEAQ in the germline V gene (reference sequence). CDR3 residues: CASSLGDRNTEAFF. The CDR3 DNA sequence: TGTGCCAGCAGCTTAGGGGACAGAAACACTGAAGCTTTCTTT.

This rearrangement joins TRBV2 to TRBJ1-5; D possibly corresponds to TRBD1 (6 bases). V was clipped by 5 bases and J by 2 bases, with 16 bases between them. This CDR3 comprises 16 residues. CDR1 and CDR2 (germline): SNHLY, FYNNEI. The CDR3 DNA reads as TGTGCCAGCAGTCAGGGGCGGATACTGGGCAATCAGCCCCAGCATTTT. Amino acids: CASSQGRILGNQPQHF.

CDR3 sequence reads: CASSPGGGRAHNEQFF. Here the CDR3 DNA reads TGTGCCAGCAGCCCCGGGGGTGGGAGGGCTCACAATGAGCAGTTCTTC. The chain uses TRBV7-9 and TRBJ2-1; 7 nucleotides match TRBD2. Germline V gene data show CDR1 as SEHNR and CDR2 as FQNEAQ (reference sequence). The CDR3 extends over 16 amino acids. The J segment lost 5 bases and the V segment lost 5 bases, leaving 12 bases of the junction unmatched.

This rearrangement joins TRBV28 to TRBJ1-2; the match to TRBD1 covers 10 bases. J gave up 7 bases and V 6 bases, and 8 bases lay outside the gene matches. CDR1 MDHEN and CDR2 SYDVKM come from the germline V gene. The CDR3 consists of 14 residues. In DNA, the CDR3 is TGTGCCAGCAGCCCTGTGGGACAGGGGCTTGGCTACACCTTC. It encodes CASSPVGQGLGYTF.

V gene TRBV5-1 combines with J gene TRBJ1-2; D is possibly TRBD1 (6 bases). Trimming took off 1 base at V and 8 bases at J, with 24 bases between the two ends. Germline V lookup: CDR1 SGHRS, CDR2 YFSETQ. The CDR3 covers 17 residues. CDR3 DNA: TGCGCCAGCAGCTTGACCCCCCTTACAGGGTCACCTATAGGCTACACCTTC. Its translation is CASSLTPLTGSPIGYTF.

The chain uses TRBV9 and TRBJ2-2; a possible D gene is TRBD1 (6 bases). V was clipped by 5 bases and J by 1 base, with 15 bases between them. Germline CDR1 reads SGDLS; CDR2 reads YYNGEE. The CDR3 is made up of 16 amino acids. CDR3 protein: CASRKSGHLNTGELFF. DNA for the CDR3: TGTGCCAGCAGGAAATCGGGACACCTGAACACCGGGGAGCTGTTTTTT.

The chain joins TRBV14 to TRBJ2-7, with TRBD2 matching over 13 bases. The V segment lost 5 bases and the J segment 0 bases; nucleotides outside the gene matches: 7. Germline V lookup: CDR1 SGHDN, CDR2 FVKESK. CDR3 length equals 17 residues. This CDR3 reads CASSFRTSGRASYEQYF. The CDR3 nucleotides read TGTGCCAGCAGCTTCAGGACTAGCGGGAGAGCCTCCTACGAGCAGTACTTC.

V usage is TRBV27 and J usage is TRBJ2-3; TRBD2 matches 8 bases. The ends lost 7 bases at V and 5 bases at J; junction bases unmatched: 11. Germline V gene data show CDR1 as MNHEY and CDR2 as SMNVEV (reference sequence). The length of the CDR3 is 15 residues. Here the CDR3 reads CASIIREGLGDTQYF. In nucleotides, the CDR3 is TGTGCCAGCATTATCCGGGAGGGCCTTGGAGATACGCAGTATTTT.